The entry that follows covers one TCR beta chain sequence. Per germline, CDR1 MGHDK and CDR2 SYGVNS. The germline V and J ends were trimmed by 6 bases and 0 bases, with 15 bases remaining between them. CDR3 length: 16 amino acids. The sample is drawn from a study of CD8 T cells in Susac syndrome. The RNA, roughly 0.45 to 1 ug, was put through reverse transcription using random hexamers. TCR beta CDR3 was amplified by immunoSEQ multiplex PCR. This amplification extended across 54 Vbeta and 13 Jbeta segments. TCRdb reprocessed the immunoSEQ multiplex PCR reads with MiXCR, giving one entry per CDR3 protein. Among a few hundred thousand distinct CDR3 sequences listed, 85% to 95% were seen once. CD8+ and CD4+ T cells circulating in blood were sequenced for TCR beta. Each multiple sclerosis control was a treatment-naive patient with relapsing-remitting disease that was either stable or active. Negative magnetic isolation gave CD8+ and CD4+ cells; FACS enriched CD8+ TEMRA.

The source material was CD4+ T cells from PBMCs. V gene TRBV25-1 combines with J gene TRBJ1-3; possible D gene TRBD1, 5 bases. The clonotype originates from a human donor with multiple sclerosis. The CDR3 spells CASRETRRGSGNTIYF. DNA of the CDR3: TGTGCCAGCAGGGAAACTCGGAGGGGCTCTGGAAACACCATATATTTT.